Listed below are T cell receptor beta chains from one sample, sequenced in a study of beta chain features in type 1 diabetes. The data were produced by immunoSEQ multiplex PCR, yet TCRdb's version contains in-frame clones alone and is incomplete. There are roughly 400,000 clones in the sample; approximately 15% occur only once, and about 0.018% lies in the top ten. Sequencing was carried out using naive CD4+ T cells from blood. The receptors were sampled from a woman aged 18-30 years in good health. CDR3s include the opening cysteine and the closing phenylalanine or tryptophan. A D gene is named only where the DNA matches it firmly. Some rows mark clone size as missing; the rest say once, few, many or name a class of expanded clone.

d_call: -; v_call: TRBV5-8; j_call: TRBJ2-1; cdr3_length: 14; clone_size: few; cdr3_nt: TGTGCCAGCAGCTTGTATAGCACCAACAATGAGCAGTTCTTC; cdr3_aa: CASSLYSTNNEQFF
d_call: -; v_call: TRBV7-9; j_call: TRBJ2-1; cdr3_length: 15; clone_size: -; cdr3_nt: TGTGCCAGCAGCTACAGGGGACTTGCTAACAATGAGCAGTTCTTC; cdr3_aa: CASSYRGLANNEQFF
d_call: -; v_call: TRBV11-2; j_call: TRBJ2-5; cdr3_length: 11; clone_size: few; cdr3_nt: TGTGCCAGCAGCTTAGTTGGAGCCCAGTACTTC; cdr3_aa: CASSLVGAQYF
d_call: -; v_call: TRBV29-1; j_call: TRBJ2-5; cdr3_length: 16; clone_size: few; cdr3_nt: TGCAGCGCCCGCGGAGGTACGGGAGCGGGCCAAGAGACCCAGTACTTC; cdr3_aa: CSARGGTGAGQETQYF
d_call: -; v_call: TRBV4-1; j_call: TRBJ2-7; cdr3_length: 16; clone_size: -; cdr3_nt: TGCGCCAGCAGCCCCCGGGACACCTGGCCCAACTACGAGCAGTACTTC; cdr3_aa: CASSPRDTWPNYEQYF
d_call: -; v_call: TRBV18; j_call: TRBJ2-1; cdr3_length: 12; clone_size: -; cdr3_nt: TGTGCCAGCTCACCACGAGGGTCTGAGCAGTTCTTC; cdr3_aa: CASSPRGSEQFF
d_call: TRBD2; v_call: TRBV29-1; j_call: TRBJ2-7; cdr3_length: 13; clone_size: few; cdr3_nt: TGCAGCGTTGAAGTTTCCGGGACTAGCAGGCAGTACTTC; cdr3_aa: CSVEVSGTSRQYF
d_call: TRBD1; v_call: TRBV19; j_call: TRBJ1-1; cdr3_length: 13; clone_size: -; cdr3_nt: TGTGCCAGTCGTGGCCCCGGACAGGTTGAAGCTTTCTTT; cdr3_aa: CASRGPGQVEAFF
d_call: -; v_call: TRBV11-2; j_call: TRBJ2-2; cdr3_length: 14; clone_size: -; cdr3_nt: TGTGCCAGCAGCTATCAACAGGGATCCGGGGAGCTGTTTTTT; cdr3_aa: CASSYQQGSGELFF
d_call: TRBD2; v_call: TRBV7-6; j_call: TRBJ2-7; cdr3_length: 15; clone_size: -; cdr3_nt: TGTGCCAGCAGCTTAGGAAGTAGCGGGAAACGGGAGCAGTACTTC; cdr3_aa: CASSLGSSGKREQYF
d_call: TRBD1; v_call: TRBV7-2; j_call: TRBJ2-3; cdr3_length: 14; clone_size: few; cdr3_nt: TGTGCCAGCAGCCTCGGACAGGGCACAGATACGCAGTATTTT; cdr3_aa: CASSLGQGTDTQYF
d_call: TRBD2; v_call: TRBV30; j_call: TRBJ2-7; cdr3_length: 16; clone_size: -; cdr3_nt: TGTGCCTGGAGTGTACACTCTAGCGGGAGAGCCTACGAGCAGTACTTC; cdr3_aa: CAWSVHSSGRAYEQYF
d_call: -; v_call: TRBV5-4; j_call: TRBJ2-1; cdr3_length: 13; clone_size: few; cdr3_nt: TGTGCCAGCAGCCCCTCAGGGGTCTATGAGCAGTTCTTC; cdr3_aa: CASSPSGVYEQFF
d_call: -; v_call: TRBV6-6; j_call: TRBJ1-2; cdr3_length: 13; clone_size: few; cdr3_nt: TGTGCCAGCAGTTATGGGAGTGACCCTGGCTACACCTTC; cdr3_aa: CASSYGSDPGYTF
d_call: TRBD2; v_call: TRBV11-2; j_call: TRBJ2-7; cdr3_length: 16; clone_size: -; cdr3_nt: TGTGCCAGCAGCTTCCTCCCTGGCGGGAGGGCTGGAGAGCAGTACTTC; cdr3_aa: CASSFLPGGRAGEQYF
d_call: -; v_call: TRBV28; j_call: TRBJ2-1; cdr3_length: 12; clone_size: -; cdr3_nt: TGTGCCAGCAGTTTGCTAGCCGGTGAGCAGTTCTTC; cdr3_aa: CASSLLAGEQFF
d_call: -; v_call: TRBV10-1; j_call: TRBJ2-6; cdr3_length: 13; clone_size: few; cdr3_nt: TGCGCCAGCAGCGTTACTGGGGCCAACGTCCTGACTTTC; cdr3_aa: CASSVTGANVLTF
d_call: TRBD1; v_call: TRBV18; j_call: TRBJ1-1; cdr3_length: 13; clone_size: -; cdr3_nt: TGTGCCAGCTCAACCGGGACAGGGACTGAAGCTTTCTTT; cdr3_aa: CASSTGTGTEAFF
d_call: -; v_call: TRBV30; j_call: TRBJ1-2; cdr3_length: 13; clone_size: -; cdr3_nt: TGTGCCTGGAGCGAGGACACGGTCTATGGCTACACCTTC; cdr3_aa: CAWSEDTVYGYTF
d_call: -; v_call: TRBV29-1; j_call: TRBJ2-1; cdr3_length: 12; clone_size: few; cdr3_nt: TGCAGCGTTGAGCGGGCTTACAATGAGCAGTTCTTC; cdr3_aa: CSVERAYNEQFF
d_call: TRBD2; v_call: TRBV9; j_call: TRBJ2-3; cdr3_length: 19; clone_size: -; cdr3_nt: TGTGCCAGCAGTGTCCCCCTTCCGGGTTCGCGGGAGAACACAGATACGCAGTATTTT; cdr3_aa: CASSVPLPGSRENTDTQYF
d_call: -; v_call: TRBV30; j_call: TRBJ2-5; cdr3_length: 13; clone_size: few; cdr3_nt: TGTGCCTGGAGTTCAGGGTTGAGGGAGACCCAGTACTTC; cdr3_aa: CAWSSGLRETQYF